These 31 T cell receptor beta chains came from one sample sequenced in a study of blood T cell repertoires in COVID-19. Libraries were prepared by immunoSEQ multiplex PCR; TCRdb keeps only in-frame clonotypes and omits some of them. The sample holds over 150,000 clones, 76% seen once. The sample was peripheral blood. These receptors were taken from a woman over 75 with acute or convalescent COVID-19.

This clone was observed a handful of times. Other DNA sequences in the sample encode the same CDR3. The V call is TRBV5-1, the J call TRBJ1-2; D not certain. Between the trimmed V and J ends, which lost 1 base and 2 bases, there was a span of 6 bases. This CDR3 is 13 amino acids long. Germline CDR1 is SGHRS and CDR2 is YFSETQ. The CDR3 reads CASSLQQNYGYTF. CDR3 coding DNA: TGCGCCAGCAGCTTGCAACAGAACTATGGCTACACCTTC.

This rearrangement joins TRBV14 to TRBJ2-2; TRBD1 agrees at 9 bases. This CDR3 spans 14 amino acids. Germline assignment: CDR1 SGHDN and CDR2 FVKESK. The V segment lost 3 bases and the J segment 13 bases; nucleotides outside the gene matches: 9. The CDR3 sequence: CASSHAVTGGRLFF. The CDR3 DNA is TGTGCCAGCAGCCATGCGGTGACAGGGGGGAGGCTGTTTTTT. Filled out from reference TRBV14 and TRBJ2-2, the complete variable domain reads EAGVTQFPSHSVIEKGQTVTLRCDPISGHDNLYWYRRVMGKEIKFLLHFVKESKQDESGMPNNRFLAERTGGTYSTLKVQPAELEDSGVYFCASSHAVTGGRLFFGEGSRLTVL.

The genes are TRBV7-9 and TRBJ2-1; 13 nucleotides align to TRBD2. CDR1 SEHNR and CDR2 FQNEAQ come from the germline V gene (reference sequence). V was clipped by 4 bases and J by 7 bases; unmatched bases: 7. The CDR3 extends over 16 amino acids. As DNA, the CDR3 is TGTGCCAGCAGCTCCTCACTAGCGGGAGGGTGGAATGAGCAGTTCTTC. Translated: CASSSSLAGGWNEQFF.

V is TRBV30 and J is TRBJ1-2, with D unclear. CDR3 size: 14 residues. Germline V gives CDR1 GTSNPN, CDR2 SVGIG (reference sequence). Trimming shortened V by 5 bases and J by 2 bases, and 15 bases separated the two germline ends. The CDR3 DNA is TGTGCCTGGTCTTCCCGGGGAGGGAACTATGGCTACACCTTC. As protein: CAWSSRGGNYGYTF.

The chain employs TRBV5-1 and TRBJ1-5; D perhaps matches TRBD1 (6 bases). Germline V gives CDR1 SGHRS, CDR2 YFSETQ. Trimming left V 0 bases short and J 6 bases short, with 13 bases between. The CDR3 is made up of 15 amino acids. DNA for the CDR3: TGCGCCAGCAGCTTGGAGGGGGATCCCGGTCAGCCCCAGCATTTT. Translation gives CASSLEGDPGQPQHF.

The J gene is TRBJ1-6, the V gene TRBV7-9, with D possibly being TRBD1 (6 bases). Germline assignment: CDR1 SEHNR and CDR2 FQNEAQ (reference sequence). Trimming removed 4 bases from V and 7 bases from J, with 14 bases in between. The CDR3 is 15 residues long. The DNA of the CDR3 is TGTGCCAGCAGCTCGGGACAAGGCTCCAATTCACCCCTCCACTTT. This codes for CASSSGQGSNSPLHF.

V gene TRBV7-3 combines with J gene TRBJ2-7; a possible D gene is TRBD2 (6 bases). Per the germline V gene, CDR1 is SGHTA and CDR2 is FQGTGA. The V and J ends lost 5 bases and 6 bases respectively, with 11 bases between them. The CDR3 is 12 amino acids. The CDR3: CASSPMRGEQYF. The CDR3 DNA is TGTGCCAGCAGCCCCATGCGGGGCGAGCAGTACTTC. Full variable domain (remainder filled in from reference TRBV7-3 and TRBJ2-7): GAGVSQTPSNKVTEKGKYVELRCDPISGHTALYWYRQSLGQGPEFLIYFQGTGAADDSGLPNDRFFAVRPEGSVSTLKIQRTERGDSAVYLCASSPMRGEQYFGPGTRLTVT.

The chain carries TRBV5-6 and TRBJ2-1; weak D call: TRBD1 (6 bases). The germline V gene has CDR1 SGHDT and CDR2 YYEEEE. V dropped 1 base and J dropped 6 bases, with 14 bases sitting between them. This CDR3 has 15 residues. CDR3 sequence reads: CASSLYLVGGNEQFF. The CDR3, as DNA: TGTGCCAGCAGCTTGTACCTGGTAGGGGGCAATGAGCAGTTCTTC.

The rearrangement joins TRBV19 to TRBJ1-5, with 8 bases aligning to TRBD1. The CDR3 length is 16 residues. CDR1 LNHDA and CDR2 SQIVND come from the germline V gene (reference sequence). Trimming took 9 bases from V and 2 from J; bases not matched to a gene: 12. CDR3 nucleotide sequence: TGTGCCAGCTCTAGAGCAGGGGGCTTCGGCAATCAGCCCCAGCATTTT. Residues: CASSRAGGFGNQPQHF.

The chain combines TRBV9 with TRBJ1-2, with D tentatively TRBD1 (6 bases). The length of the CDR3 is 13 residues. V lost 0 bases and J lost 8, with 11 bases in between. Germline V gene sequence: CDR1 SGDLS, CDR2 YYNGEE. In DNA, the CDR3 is TGTGCCAGCAGCGTAGAAAGGACAGCCGGCTACACCTTC. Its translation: CASSVERTAGYTF.

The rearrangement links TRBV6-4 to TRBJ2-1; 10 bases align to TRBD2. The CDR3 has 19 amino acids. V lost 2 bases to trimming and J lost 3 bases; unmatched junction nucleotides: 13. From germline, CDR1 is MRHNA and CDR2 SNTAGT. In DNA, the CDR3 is TGTGCCAGCAGTGACCGGCTAGCGGGAGACATTGGGAGCTACAATGAGCAGTTCTTC. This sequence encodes CASSDRLAGDIGSYNEQFF.

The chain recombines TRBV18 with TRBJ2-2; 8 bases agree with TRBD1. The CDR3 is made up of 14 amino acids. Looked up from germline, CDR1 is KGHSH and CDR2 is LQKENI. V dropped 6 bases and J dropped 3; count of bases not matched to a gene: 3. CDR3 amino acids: CASSSDRDTGELFF. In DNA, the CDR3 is TGTGCCAGCTCTTCGGACAGGGACACCGGGGAGCTGTTTTTT.

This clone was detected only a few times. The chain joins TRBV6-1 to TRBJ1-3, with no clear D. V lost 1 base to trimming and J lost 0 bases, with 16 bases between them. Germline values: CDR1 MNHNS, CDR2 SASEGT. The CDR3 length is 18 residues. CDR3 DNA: TGTGCCAGCAGTGAAGACTGGACTGGACGTAGCTCTGGAAACACCATATATTTT. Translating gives CASSEDWTGRSSGNTIYF.

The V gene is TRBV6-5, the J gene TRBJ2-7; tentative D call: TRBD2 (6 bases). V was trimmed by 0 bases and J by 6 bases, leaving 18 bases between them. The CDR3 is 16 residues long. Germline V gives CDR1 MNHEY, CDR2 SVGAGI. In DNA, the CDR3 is TGTGCCAGCAGTTACTCGACACTAGGGACTTTCAGCGAGCAGTACTTC. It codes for CASSYSTLGTFSEQYF.

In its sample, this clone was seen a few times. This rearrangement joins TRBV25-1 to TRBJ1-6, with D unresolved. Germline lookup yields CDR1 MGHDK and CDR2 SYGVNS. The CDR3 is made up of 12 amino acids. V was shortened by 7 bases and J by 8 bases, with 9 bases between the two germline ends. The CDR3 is CASTGTDSPLHF. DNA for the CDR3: TGTGCCAGCACGGGTACTGATTCACCCCTCCACTTT.

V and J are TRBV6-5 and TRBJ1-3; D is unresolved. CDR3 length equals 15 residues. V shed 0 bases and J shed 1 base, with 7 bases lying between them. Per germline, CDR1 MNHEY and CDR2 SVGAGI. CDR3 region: CASSYSRVSGNTIYF. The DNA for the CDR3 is TGTGCCAGCAGTTACTCCCGCGTTTCTGGAAACACCATATATTTT.

The CDR3 protein is CASSIGGINYGYTF. The CDR3 DNA reads TGTGCCAGTAGTATCGGGGGAATTAACTATGGCTACACCTTC. The genes are TRBV19 and TRBJ1-2, with a possible D match to TRBD1 (5 bases). From germline, CDR1 is LNHDA and CDR2 SQIVND (reference sequence). V was pared by 3 bases and J by 1 base, with 9 bases between. This CDR3 contains 14 residues.

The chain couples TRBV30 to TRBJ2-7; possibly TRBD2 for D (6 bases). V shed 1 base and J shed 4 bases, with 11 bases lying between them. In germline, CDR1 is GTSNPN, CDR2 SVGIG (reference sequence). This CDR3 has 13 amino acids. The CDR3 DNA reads TGTGCCTGGAGTGCGGGAGTTGGGTACGAGCAGTACTTC. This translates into CAWSAGVGYEQYF.

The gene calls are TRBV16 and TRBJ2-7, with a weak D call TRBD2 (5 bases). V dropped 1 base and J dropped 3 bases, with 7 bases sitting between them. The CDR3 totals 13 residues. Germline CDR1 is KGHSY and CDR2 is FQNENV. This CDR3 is CASSQLRDYEQYF. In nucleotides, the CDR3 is TGTGCCAGCAGCCAATTACGGGACTACGAGCAGTACTTC.

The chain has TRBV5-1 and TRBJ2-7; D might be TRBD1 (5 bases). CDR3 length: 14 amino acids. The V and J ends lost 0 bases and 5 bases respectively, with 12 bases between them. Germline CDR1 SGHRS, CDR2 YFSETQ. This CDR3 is CASSLGTTKDEQYF. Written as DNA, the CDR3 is TGCGCCAGCAGCTTGGGGACAACCAAGGACGAGCAGTACTTC.

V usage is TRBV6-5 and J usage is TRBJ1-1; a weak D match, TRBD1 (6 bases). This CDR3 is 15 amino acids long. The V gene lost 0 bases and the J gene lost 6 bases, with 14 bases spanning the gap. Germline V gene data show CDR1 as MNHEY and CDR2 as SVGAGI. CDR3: CASSYSSGGKAEAFF. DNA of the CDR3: TGTGCCAGCAGTTACTCGTCTGGGGGCAAGGCTGAAGCTTTCTTT.

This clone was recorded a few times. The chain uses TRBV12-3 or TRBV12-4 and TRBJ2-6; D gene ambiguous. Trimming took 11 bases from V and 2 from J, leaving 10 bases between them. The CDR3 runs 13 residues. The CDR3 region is CACRVTGANVLTF. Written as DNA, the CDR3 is TGTGCCTGCCGGGTAACTGGGGCCAACGTCCTGACTTTC.

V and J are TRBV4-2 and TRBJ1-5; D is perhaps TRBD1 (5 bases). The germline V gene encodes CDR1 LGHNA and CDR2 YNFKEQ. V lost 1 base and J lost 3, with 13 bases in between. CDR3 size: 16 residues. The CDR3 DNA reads TGTGCCAGCAGCCAAGTGGGCAGGGTTGACAATCAGCCCCAGCATTTT. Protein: CASSQVGRVDNQPQHF.

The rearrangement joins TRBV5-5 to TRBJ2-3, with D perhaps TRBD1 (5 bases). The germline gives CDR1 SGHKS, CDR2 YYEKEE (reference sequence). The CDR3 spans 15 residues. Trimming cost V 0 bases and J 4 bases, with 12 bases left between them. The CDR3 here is CASSLGSGSADTQYF. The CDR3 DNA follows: TGTGCCAGCAGCTTGGGGTCAGGGTCGGCAGATACGCAGTATTTT.

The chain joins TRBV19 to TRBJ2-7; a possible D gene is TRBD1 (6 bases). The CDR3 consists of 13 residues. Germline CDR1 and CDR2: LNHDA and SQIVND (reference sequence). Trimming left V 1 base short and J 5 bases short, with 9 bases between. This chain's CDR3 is CASSIVKGDEQYF. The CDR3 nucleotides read TGTGCCAGTAGTATAGTAAAGGGGGACGAGCAGTACTTC.

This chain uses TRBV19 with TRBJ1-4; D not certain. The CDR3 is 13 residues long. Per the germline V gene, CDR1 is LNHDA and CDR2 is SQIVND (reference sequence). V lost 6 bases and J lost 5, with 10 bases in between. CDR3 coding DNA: TGTGCCAGTAGCGGCGGAGTGAATGAAAAACTGTTTTTT. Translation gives CASSGGVNEKLFF. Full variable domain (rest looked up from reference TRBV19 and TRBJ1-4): DGGITQSPKYLFRKEGQNVTLSCEQNLNHDAMYWYRQDPGQGLRLIYYSQIVNDFQKGDIAEGYSVSREKKESFPLTVTSAQKNPTAFYLCASSGGVNEKLFFGSGTQLSVL.

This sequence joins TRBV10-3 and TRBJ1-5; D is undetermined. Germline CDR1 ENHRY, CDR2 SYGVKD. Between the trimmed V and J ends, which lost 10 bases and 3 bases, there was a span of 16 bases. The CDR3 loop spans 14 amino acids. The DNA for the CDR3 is TGTGCCACCGAAGAGAGGCGGGACAATCAGCCCCAGCATTTT. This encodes CATEERRDNQPQHF.

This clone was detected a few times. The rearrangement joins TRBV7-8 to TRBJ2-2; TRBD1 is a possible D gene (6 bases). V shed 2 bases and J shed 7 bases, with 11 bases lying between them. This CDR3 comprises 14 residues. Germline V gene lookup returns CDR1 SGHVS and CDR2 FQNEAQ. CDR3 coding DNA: TGTGCCAGCAGCTTACTTCCAGGGGACGGGGAGCTGTTTTTT. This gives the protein CASSLLPGDGELFF.

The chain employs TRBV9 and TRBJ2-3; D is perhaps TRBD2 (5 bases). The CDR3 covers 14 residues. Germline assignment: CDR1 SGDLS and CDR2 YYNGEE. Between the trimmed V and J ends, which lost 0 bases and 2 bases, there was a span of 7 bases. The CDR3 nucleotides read TGTGCCAGCAGCGTAGCGGGAAACACAGATACGCAGTATTTT. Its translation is CASSVAGNTDTQYF.

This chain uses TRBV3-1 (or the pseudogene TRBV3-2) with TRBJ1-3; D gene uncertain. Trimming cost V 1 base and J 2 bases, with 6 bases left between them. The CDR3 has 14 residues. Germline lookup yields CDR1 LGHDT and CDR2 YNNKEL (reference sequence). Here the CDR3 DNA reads TGTGCCAGCAGCCAAGGGCCCACTGGAAACACCATATATTTT. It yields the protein CASSQGPTGNTIYF.

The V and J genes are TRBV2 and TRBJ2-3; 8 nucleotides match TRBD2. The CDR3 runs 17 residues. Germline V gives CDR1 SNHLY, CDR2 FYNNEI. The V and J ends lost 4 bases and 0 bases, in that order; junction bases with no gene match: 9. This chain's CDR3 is CASSVPPLADSTDTQYF. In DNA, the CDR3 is TGTGCCAGCAGTGTTCCCCCACTAGCGGATAGCACAGATACGCAGTATTTT.